The sequence of this T cell receptor (beta chain) was determined in a study of blood T cells in healthy people across ages. Study context: Capture by template switching was about one barcoded beta molecule per two T cells. Study conclusions and caveats: With unsorted PBMCs, a conclusive comparison of naive versus antigen-experienced cells was not possible.

This clonotype was counted ten times or more. What it recognizes is unknown. Sample-barcoded 5' priming and a J-beta primer mix drove a second PCR of roughly 6 to 12 cycles. Each of the cDNA molecules was tagged by a template-switch adaptor with 12 random nucleotides. Via MiXCR, TCRdb re-called the 5' RACE reads, giving one row per CDR3 protein. The data show over 550,000 distinct CDR3 sequences, with roughly 31% seen just once and approximately 14% held by the top ten. V gave up 2 bases and J gave up 3 bases, with 11 bases separating them. Germline values: CDR1 MNHNS, CDR2 SASEGT. This CDR3 has 14 amino acids.

The receptor was isolated from an elderly woman in good health. The sample taken for sequencing was blood. The chain recombines TRBV6-1 with TRBJ2-7; D remains ambiguous. In nucleotides, the CDR3 is TGTGCCAGCAGTGAAATTGGACCGCACTACGAGCAGTACTTC. It codes for CASSEIGPHYEQYF.